This T cell receptor (beta chain) was found in a study of blood T cells in healthy people across ages. Study observations and caveats: Age advanced and TCR beta diversity per million T cells fell, roughly linearly.

Every sample yielded at least 6 million isolated PBMCs. The authors ran a second PCR of about 6 to 11 cycles using a sample-barcoded 5' primer and a J-beta primer mix. TCRdb reprocessed the 5' RACE reads via MiXCR and lists one record per CDR3 protein. The table lists about 800,000 distinct CDR3 sequences, 58% of them singletons, with around 22% in the top ten. Turning to this clonotype: Its target is unknown.

This TCR was sampled from a man aged 25-40 years in good health. Sample: blood.

In DNA form, the CDR3 reads TGCAGTGCCCTGTGGGCGGGAGCATACAATGAGCAGTTCTTC. Residues: CSALWAGAYNEQFF. The chain recombines TRBV20-1 with TRBJ2-1; 7 bases map to TRBD2. The junction had 9 bases not matched to a gene; V was cut back by 6 bases and J by 4 bases. The CDR3 is 14 residues long. Germline assignment: CDR1 DFQATT and CDR2 SNEGSKA (reference sequence).